These 9 T cell receptor beta chains originate from one sample sequenced in a study of blood T cell repertoires in COVID-19. Profiled with immunoSEQ multiplex PCR; TCRdb holds only in-frame clones, not every one. The table includes 30,000 or so clones, approximately 88% detected once. Material: peripheral blood. Every receptor here comes from a woman in her thirties or forties with active or convalescent COVID-19.

J is TRBJ1-1 and V is TRBV9, with 7 bases lining up with TRBD1. The CDR3 is 15 amino acids. The germline V gene encodes CDR1 SGDLS and CDR2 YYNGEE. The ends lost 0 bases at V and 1 base at J; junction bases unmatched: 3. This chain's CDR3 is CASSVAWTGNTEAFF. CDR3 DNA sequence: TGTGCCAGCAGCGTAGCCTGGACAGGGAACACTGAAGCTTTCTTT.

CDR3 DNA sequence: TGTGCCAGTAGTATAGTTGTGGGGACAGGGGAGCGTCAGCCCCAGCATTTT. It yields the protein CASSIVVGTGERQPQHF. The V gene is TRBV19, the J gene TRBJ1-5, with TRBD1 matching 10 bases. CDR1 and CDR2 (germline): LNHDA, SQIVND (reference sequence). J was trimmed by 6 bases and V by 1 base; bases with no gene match: 9. The CDR3 spans 17 residues.

This sequence joins TRBV9 and TRBJ2-1; 7 positions match TRBD2. V was pared by 4 bases and J by 8 bases, with 6 bases of the junction left unmatched. This CDR3 spans 13 amino acids. CDR1 is SGDLS and CDR2 is YYNGEE in the germline V gene. CDR3 in DNA: TGTGCCAGCAGCACACGACTAGCTTATGAGCAGTTCTTC. Translating it yields CASSTRLAYEQFF.

This clone was seen a handful of times. The chain has TRBV10-3 and TRBJ1-4, with D possibly matching TRBD1 (5 bases). Germline V gives CDR1 ENHRY, CDR2 SYGVKD. V was clipped by 6 bases and J by 7 bases, with 24 bases between them. This CDR3 is 17 amino acids long. The CDR3 sequence is CAISPRGVSFEGEKLFF. DNA of the CDR3: TGTGCCATCAGCCCCCGGGGGGTCTCCTTCGAGGGTGAAAAACTGTTTTTT.

The CDR3 spells CASSPLYNEQFF. CDR3 DNA sequence: TGTGCCAGCAGTCCTCTTTACAATGAGCAGTTCTTC. This chain links TRBV12-3 or TRBV12-4 with TRBJ2-1; D gene ambiguous. Trimming removed 5 bases at V and 4 bases at J, with 6 bases between. The CDR3 is 12 residues long.

This chain connects TRBV5-4 to TRBJ2-6, with 8 positions matching TRBD1. The CDR3 loop spans 16 amino acids. With V trimmed by 4 bases and J by 2 bases, 5 bases remained unmatched. CDR1 is SGHNT, CDR2 YYREEE, per germline (reference sequence). The CDR3 DNA follows: TGTGCCAGCAGCCTAGCAGGGGGCGCTGGGGCCAACGTCCTGACTTTC. Its protein is CASSLAGGAGANVLTF.

The chain has TRBV19 and TRBJ2-7; 7 nucleotides match TRBD1. Germline loops: CDR1 LNHDA, CDR2 SQIVND (reference sequence). J lost 3 bases, V lost 9 bases, and 2 bases had no gene match. The CDR3 extends over 11 amino acids. The CDR3 sequence is CASRQGYEQYF. The CDR3 coding sequence is TGTGCCAGCCGACAGGGCTACGAGCAGTACTTC.

This clone came up once. This rearrangement joins TRBV20-1 to TRBJ2-2; D possibly corresponds to TRBD1 (6 bases). This CDR3 spans 14 amino acids. CDR1 and CDR2 from the germline V gene are DFQATT and SNEGSKA (reference sequence). The V and J ends lost 3 bases and 6 bases respectively, with 14 bases between them. CDR3 sequence (DNA): TGCAGTGCTAGTGTCCAGGGGAAGGCCGGGGAGCTGTTTTTT. Its translation is CSASVQGKAGELFF.

The chain combines TRBV30 with TRBJ2-5; 8 positions agree with TRBD2. Unmatched junction bases numbered 13, after V lost 8 bases and J lost 5 bases. Germline V gene lookup returns CDR1 GTSNPN and CDR2 SVGIG (reference sequence). The CDR3 totals 14 residues. This CDR3 is CAGRLALQGETQYF. The CDR3 DNA reads as TGTGCCGGACGACTAGCGCTGCAGGGGGAGACCCAGTACTTC.